The 22 T cell receptor beta chains below come from one sample, sequenced in a study of cytomegalovirus exposure and HLA in healthy donors. The method was immunoSEQ multiplex PCR; TCRdb's version includes in-frame clones alone and lacks a portion of them. The table records about 220,000 clones, approximately 86% of them present only once. Sample: PBMCs. The source is a woman aged 18-29 years in good health and CMV-seronegative.

The V call is TRBV6-5, the J call TRBJ2-1, with 12 bases lining up with TRBD2. Germline trimming cut 7 bases from V and 8 bases from J; bases unmatched to any gene: 6. Germline V lookup: CDR1 MNHEY, CDR2 SVGAGI. The CDR3 is made up of 14 amino acids. The CDR3 nucleotides are TGTGCCAGCACCGAGACTAGCGGGGGCTATGAGCAGTTCTTC. Protein sequence: CASTETSGGYEQFF.

This clone occurred a few times. The chain links TRBV27 to TRBJ2-7; 10 nucleotides match TRBD2. Germline CDR1 MNHEY, CDR2 SMNVEV (reference sequence). CDR3 length equals 14 residues. V dropped 7 bases and J dropped 0; count of bases not matched to a gene: 3. As DNA, the CDR3 is TGTGCCAGCATAGCTAGCGGGAGCTCCTACGAGCAGTACTTC. This gives the protein CASIASGSSYEQYF.

J is TRBJ2-1 and V is TRBV7-9, with 8 bases identical to TRBD2. This CDR3 region has 15 residues. The germline V gene encodes CDR1 SEHNR and CDR2 FQNEAQ (reference sequence). Trimming at V came to 0 bases and at J to 10 bases, leaving 8 bases not matched to a gene. This CDR3 is CASSLAMGLVVEQFF. The CDR3 DNA sequence: TGTGCCAGCAGCTTAGCCATGGGACTAGTGGTAGAGCAGTTCTTC.

This clone was counted a single time. This chain uses TRBV15 with TRBJ1-2, with TRBD1 matching 7 bases. Germline values: CDR1 LNHNV, CDR2 YYDKDF (reference sequence). The trim removed 0 bases at V and 6 bases at J, leaving 13 bases unmatched. This CDR3 is 17 amino acids long. The CDR3 region has the DNA TGTGCCACCAGCAGAGATCTTGGCGGACAGGCGGCTGATGGCTACACCTTC. It translates to CATSRDLGGQAADGYTF.

For this clone: Other nucleotide sequences from this sample produce the same CDR3. The chain joins TRBV27 to TRBJ1-1; no firm D call. The CDR3 has 13 residues. Trimming took off 3 bases at V and 1 base at J, with 6 bases between the two ends. CDR1 and CDR2 from the germline V gene are MNHEY and SMNVEV (reference sequence). The CDR3 coding sequence is TGTGCCAGCAGTTTGACGGGGAACACTGAAGCTTTCTTT. It yields the protein CASSLTGNTEAFF.

The genes are TRBV11-3 and TRBJ2-3; D is undetermined. The CDR3 runs 13 residues. The germline CDR1 and CDR2 sequences are SGHNT and YENEEA. Trimming removed 5 bases from V and 8 bases from J, with 14 bases in between. As DNA, the CDR3 is TGTGCCAGCAGCGCGGTCCTTGGCGGTACGCAGTATTTT. Translating gives CASSAVLGGTQYF.

The J gene is TRBJ1-5, the V gene TRBV2, with 9 bases aligning to TRBD1. Germline values: CDR1 SNHLY, CDR2 FYNNEI. CDR3 length: 16 amino acids. V lost 4 bases to trimming and J lost 2 bases; unmatched junction nucleotides: 6. CDR3: CASSGARQGGNQPQHF. The CDR3 DNA is TGTGCCAGCAGTGGGGCACGACAGGGGGGCAATCAGCCCCAGCATTTT.

The chain joins TRBV29-1 to TRBJ2-5; TRBD1 aligns across 7 bases. The germline V gene has CDR1 SQVTM and CDR2 ANQGSEA. The CDR3 consists of 15 residues. Losses at the gene ends were 4 bases for V and 4 bases for J; bases not matched to a gene: 12. The CDR3 is CSVGRTGPGSETQYF. CDR3 in DNA: TGCAGCGTTGGGAGGACAGGACCGGGGTCAGAGACCCAGTACTTC. Based on the CDR3 plus reference TRBV29-1 and TRBJ2-5, the full variable domain is SAVISQKPSRDICQRGTSLTIQCQVDSQVTMMFWYRQQPGQSLTLIATANQGSEATYESGFVIDKFPISRPNLTFSTLTVSNMSPEDSSIYLCSVGRTGPGSETQYFGPGTRLLVL.

There are a few counts of this clone. V and J are TRBV2 and TRBJ1-5; D gene uncertain. Germline-derived CDR1 and CDR2 are SNHLY and FYNNEI. This CDR3 has 13 residues. The V end lost 8 bases, the J end lost 2 bases, and 10 bases lay between the germline ends. CDR3 protein: CASGPGGNQPQHF. The CDR3 coding sequence is TGTGCCAGCGGGCCGGGAGGCAATCAGCCCCAGCATTTT.

V gene TRBV27 combines with J gene TRBJ2-7, with 10 bases matching TRBD1. The CDR3 consists of 15 residues. Germline trimming cut 6 bases from V and 1 base from J; bases unmatched to any gene: 6. Germline-derived CDR1 and CDR2 are MNHEY and SMNVEV (reference sequence). The CDR3 loop is CASSPGQGDSYEQYF. CDR3 nucleotide sequence: TGTGCCAGCAGCCCCGGACAGGGGGATTCCTACGAGCAGTACTTC.

This clone has a single count. The gene calls are TRBV11-2 and TRBJ2-1; D possibly corresponds to TRBD2 (6 bases). The V and J ends lost 2 bases and 9 bases respectively, with 20 bases between them. CDR1 is SGHAT, CDR2 FQNNGV, per germline. The CDR3 length is 16 residues. The CDR3 spells CASSLFAGTTTGEQFF. The DNA of the CDR3 is TGTGCCAGCAGCTTATTTGCGGGAACTACTACAGGTGAGCAGTTCTTC.

The V and J genes are TRBV1 and TRBJ2-3; the table's TRBD2 call for D was not verified on the DNA. TRBV1 is described as a pseudogene. CDR3 length: 17 amino acids. CDR3 residues: CTSSQNGLAGVSDTQYF. CDR3 DNA sequence: TGCACCAGCAGCCAGAATGGACTAGCGGGAGTGTCAGATACGCAGTATTTT.

V is TRBV6-6 and J is TRBJ2-7; D might be TRBD1 (7 bases). This CDR3 is built from 14 residues. Deletions cut 2 bases from V and 7 bases from J, with 15 bases between. Per the germline V gene, CDR1 is MNHNY and CDR2 is SVGAGI (reference sequence). CDR3 sequence reads: CASSYAGGGGEQYF. Here the CDR3 DNA reads TGTGCCAGCAGTTACGCCGGAGGGGGCGGAGAGCAGTACTTC.

The chain couples TRBV6-5 to TRBJ2-7; 7 bases match TRBD1. Germline trimming cut 5 bases from V and 4 bases from J; bases unmatched to any gene: 11. This CDR3 region has 15 residues. Germline CDR1 and CDR2: MNHEY and SVGAGI. In nucleotides, the CDR3 is TGTGCCAGCAGTAAATACAGGGGCCGGGTTTACGAGCAGTACTTC. Residues: CASSKYRGRVYEQYF.

V gene TRBV30 combines with J gene TRBJ2-7; 16 nucleotides line up with TRBD2. Trimming cost V 1 base and J 4 bases; bases outside gene matches: 7. Looked up from germline, CDR1 is GTSNPN and CDR2 is SVGIG (reference sequence). CDR3 length equals 17 residues. The CDR3 nucleotides read TGTGCCTGGAGTGCGGGGACTAGCGGGAGGGCAGCATACGAGCAGTACTTC. It yields the protein CAWSAGTSGRAAYEQYF.

In this sample, this clone turned up once. CDR3 nucleotide sequence: TGTGCCATTGGGGGAATTAGCGGGGGAAGCACAGATACGCAGTATTTT. Translating it yields CAIGGISGGSTDTQYF. The genes are TRBV7-6 and TRBJ2-3; 9 bases fit TRBD2. Germline V lookup: CDR1 SGHVS, CDR2 FNYEAQ. The CDR3 extends over 16 amino acids. Germline trimming cut 10 bases from V and 0 bases from J; bases unmatched to any gene: 11. Full variable domain (missing parts from reference TRBV7-6 and TRBJ2-3): GAGVSQSPRYKVTKRGQDVALRCDPISGHVSLYWYRQALGQGPEFLTYFNYEAQQDKSGLPNDRFSAERPEGSISTLTIQRTEQRDSAMYRCAIGGISGGSTDTQYFGPGTRLTVL.

The V and J genes are TRBV5-5 and TRBJ2-7, with 7 bases aligning to TRBD1. Losses at the gene ends were 5 bases for V and 3 bases for J; bases not matched to a gene: 8. Germline CDR1 reads SGHKS; CDR2 reads YYEKEE (reference sequence). The CDR3 totals 14 residues. The CDR3 DNA reads TGTGCCAGCAGTTCTTACAGGGGTGACTACGAGCAGTACTTC. It translates to CASSSYRGDYEQYF.

Only a few counts were recorded for this clone. The V gene is TRBV10-2, the J gene TRBJ2-7; D ambiguous. Trimming took off 2 bases at V and 0 bases at J, with 8 bases between the two ends. The V gene's germline CDR1 is WSHSY and CDR2 SAAADI. There are 14 residues in the CDR3. This chain's CDR3 is CASSEGRNSYEQYF. The CDR3 region has the DNA TGCGCCAGCAGTGAGGGCAGAAACTCCTACGAGCAGTACTTC.

V is TRBV18 and J is TRBJ2-1, with 12 positions matching TRBD1. V lost 2 bases and J lost 8; bases outside the gene matches: 4. This CDR3 spans 15 amino acids. Germline-derived CDR1 and CDR2 are KGHSH and LQKENI. The CDR3 DNA reads as TGTGCCAGCTCACCAGTGGGACAGGGGGCGGATGAGCAGTTCTTC. Protein: CASSPVGQGADEQFF.

The rearrangement uses TRBV2 and TRBJ1-1; the D gene is possibly TRBD1 (6 bases). CDR3 length: 14 amino acids. Germline values: CDR1 SNHLY, CDR2 FYNNEI. V was clipped by 6 bases and J by 1 base, with 12 bases between them. The CDR3 protein is CASRGDTENTEAFF. Here the CDR3 DNA reads TGTGCCAGCAGGGGGGACACCGAGAACACTGAAGCTTTCTTT.

J is TRBJ2-7 and V is TRBV29-1; TRBD1 agrees at 10 bases. Per the germline V gene, CDR1 is SQVTM and CDR2 is ANQGSEA. This CDR3 is 13 amino acids long. V dropped 6 bases and J dropped 5; count of bases not matched to a gene: 7. The DNA of the CDR3 is TGCAGCGTCGTGGGACAGGGGATCAACGAGCAGTACTTC. Protein product: CSVVGQGINEQYF.

The chain recombines TRBV28 with TRBJ2-7, with D hard to call. Between the trimmed V and J ends, which lost 3 bases and 2 bases, there was a span of 8 bases. Germline assignment: CDR1 MDHEN and CDR2 SYDVKM. This CDR3 is 13 amino acids long. The CDR3 loop reads CASSFLLAYEQYF. The DNA for the CDR3 is TGTGCCAGCAGTTTTCTACTGGCCTACGAGCAGTACTTC.